A selection of T cell receptor beta chains follows, all from one sample in a study of memory CD4+ T cells and cytomegalovirus serostatus. The data were produced by immunoSEQ multiplex PCR, yet TCRdb's version contains in-frame clones alone and is incomplete. This sample has around 63,000 clones, with about 78% found just once. Material for sequencing was memory CD4+ T cells from blood. These TCRs come from an adult in good health and CMV-seropositive. Each CDR3 is given with its conserved first and last residue. The order of the fields is D gene, J gene, V gene, clone size, CDR3 DNA, CDR3 protein. The D gene is left open where the match is weak. Part of the rows lack a size; the others show once, few, many or a class for expanded clones.

D gene: -
J gene: TRBJ1-6
V gene: TRBV2
clone size: -
CDR3 DNA: TGTGCCAGCAAAAAAGCGGACAGTTACTCACCCCTCCACTTT
CDR3 protein: CASKKADSYSPLHF

D gene: TRBD2
J gene: TRBJ2-1
V gene: TRBV30
clone size: -
CDR3 DNA: TGTGCCTGGAGTGGCGTTTGGGGACTAGCGAATGAGCAGTTCTTC
CDR3 protein: CAWSGVWGLANEQFF

D gene: -
J gene: TRBJ2-7
V gene: TRBV7-6
clone size: -
CDR3 DNA: TGTGCCAGCAGCTTGGGGAGAAATAGCTACGAGCAGTACTTC
CDR3 protein: CASSLGRNSYEQYF

D gene: -
J gene: TRBJ1-2
V gene: TRBV5-8
clone size: once
CDR3 DNA: TGTGCCAGCAGCTTGGAAGCAGGGGACCGAATTTTAATTAGTTATGGCTACACCTTC
CDR3 protein: CASSLEAGDRILISYGYTF

D gene: TRBD2
J gene: TRBJ2-5
V gene: TRBV29-1
clone size: -
CDR3 DNA: TGCAGCGTATCTAGCGGACAAGAGACCCAGTACTTC
CDR3 protein: CSVSSGQETQYF

D gene: -
J gene: TRBJ2-1
V gene: TRBV4-1
clone size: -
CDR3 DNA: TGCGCCAGCAAGGGGGGGTTATACAATGAGCAGTTCTTC
CDR3 protein: CASKGGLYNEQFF

D gene: TRBD2
J gene: TRBJ2-1
V gene: TRBV5-1
clone size: -
CDR3 DNA: TGCGCCAGCAGCTTGGGGGGGGGTAATTACAATGAGCAGTTCTTC
CDR3 protein: CASSLGGGNYNEQFF

D gene: -
J gene: TRBJ1-1
V gene: TRBV5-1
clone size: -
CDR3 DNA: TGCGCCAGCAGCTTTGGACAGAACACTGAAGCTTTCTTT
CDR3 protein: CASSFGQNTEAFF

D gene: -
J gene: TRBJ1-1
V gene: TRBV7-3
clone size: -
CDR3 DNA: TGTGCCAGCAGCAAGGACACGAACACTGAAGCTTTCTTT
CDR3 protein: CASSKDTNTEAFF

D gene: TRBD1
J gene: TRBJ1-2
V gene: TRBV5-1
clone size: -
CDR3 DNA: TGCGCCAGCAGCACCTCAAGGACAGGGCAAGGCTACACCTTC
CDR3 protein: CASSTSRTGQGYTF

D gene: TRBD1
J gene: TRBJ1-1
V gene: TRBV7-9
clone size: -
CDR3 DNA: TGTGCCAGCAGACAGGGACAGTACACTGAAGCTTTCTTT
CDR3 protein: CASRQGQYTEAFF

D gene: -
J gene: TRBJ2-3
V gene: TRBV7-9
clone size: -
CDR3 DNA: TGTGCCAGCAGCCCCCTTTCTAGCACAGATACGCAGTATTTT
CDR3 protein: CASSPLSSTDTQYF

D gene: -
J gene: TRBJ1-4
V gene: TRBV6-1
clone size: -
CDR3 DNA: TGTGCCAGCAGGGAGGACAGTTGGAATGAAAAACTGTTTTTT
CDR3 protein: CASREDSWNEKLFF

D gene: -
J gene: TRBJ1-1
V gene: TRBV5-1
clone size: -
CDR3 DNA: TGCGCCAGCAGCTATGGGACGGAGGGGACTGAAGCTTTCTTT
CDR3 protein: CASSYGTEGTEAFF

D gene: -
J gene: TRBJ2-7
V gene: TRBV7-2
clone size: -
CDR3 DNA: TGTGCCAGCAGCCTGACTTTGGGGGCTCTAGGCTACGAGCAGTACTTC
CDR3 protein: CASSLTLGALGYEQYF

D gene: -
J gene: TRBJ1-1
V gene: TRBV2
clone size: few
CDR3 DNA: TGTGCCAGCAGTCGCAGGGAGAACACTGAAGCTTTCTTT
CDR3 protein: CASSRRENTEAFF

D gene: -
J gene: TRBJ1-2
V gene: TRBV7-2
clone size: -
CDR3 DNA: TGTGCCAGCAGCCGAAGCGTGCAGGGGAGAGGCTACACCTTC
CDR3 protein: CASSRSVQGRGYTF

D gene: TRBD2
J gene: TRBJ2-7
V gene: TRBV7-2
clone size: many
CDR3 DNA: TGTGCCAGCAGCTTGAGCGGGGGCGCCTACGAGCAGTACTTC
CDR3 protein: CASSLSGGAYEQYF